This T cell receptor beta chain was obtained from a study of healthy donors' naive CD4 and CD8 T cells. As for the study in general: Three donor age groups were sampled: 20-25, 40-50 and 60-70 years; half female. Study observations and caveats: About an eighth of CD4/CD8 propensity variance appeared explained by V, J and CDR3 charge. Negatively charged CDR3s marked CD8+ lineage; positively charged CDR3s marked CD4+ lineage.

Trimming took 3 bases from V and 7 from J; bases not matched to a gene: 9. Germline CDR1 SQVTM, CDR2 ANQGSEA. The CDR3 consists of 13 residues. Starting from approximately 500 ng of total RNA, TCR libraries were made with linear amplification. Each CDR3 protein gets one entry after TCRdb re-called the reads with MiXCR. The data show roughly 200,000 distinct CDR3 sequences, over 60% seen once. This clonotype showed up just a few times. What it binds is unknown. Sorting defined naive CD4+ as CD4+CD8-CD45RO-CD45RA+ and naive CD8+ as CD8+CD4-CD45RA+CD27bright. This sequence originates from a pool of human donors in good health; the sample pools cells from several healthy donors. Sequenced sample: naive CD4+ and CD8+ T cells sorted from blood, pooled from several donors. This sequence joins TRBV29-1 and TRBJ2-7, with 7 bases that match TRBD2. The CDR3, as DNA: TGCAGCGTTGACCTAGCGGCGGTGGGAGAGCAGTACTTC. It yields the protein CSVDLAAVGEQYF.